The next 27 T cell receptor beta chains were all read from a single sample in a study of T cells in Graves' hyperthyroidism and ophthalmopathy. Regions amplified from RNA transcripts were the TCR beta CDR3 regions. The HTBI primer set drove a first-round RT-PCR of the TCR CDR3. TCRdb analysed the multiplex PCR reads with MiXCR anew, one entry per CDR3 protein. The sample includes approximately 590,000 distinct CDR3 sequences, around 16% seen only once; the top ten take about 7%. The sequencing input was blood. Source of these receptors: a woman in her 30s with Graves' hyperthyroidism.

This clonotype was seen repeatedly, ten times or more. This chain connects TRBV11-2 to TRBJ2-1, with 13 bases aligning to TRBD2. V dropped 5 bases and J dropped 14; count of bases not matched to a gene: 9. This CDR3 has 14 amino acids. The germline CDR1 and CDR2 sequences are SGHAT and FQNNGV. The CDR3 bases are TGTGCCAGCAGCCCGGGGACTAGCGGGACGGAGGAGTTCTTC. Translation gives CASSPGTSGTEEFF. The entire variable domain, with the rest obtained from reference TRBV11-2 and TRBJ2-1, is as follows: EAGVAQSPRYKIIEKRQSVAFWCNPISGHATLYWYQQILGQGPKLLIQFQNNGVVDDSQLPKDRFSAERLKGVDSTLKIQPAKLEDSAVYLCASSPGTSGTEEFFGPGTRLTVL.

In this sample, this clonotype turned up a few times. This sequence joins TRBV19 and TRBJ1-2; possible D gene TRBD1, 6 bases. V was cut by 9 bases and J by 5 bases, with 16 bases left in between. The germline V gene encodes CDR1 LNHDA and CDR2 SQIVND (reference sequence). This CDR3 region has 13 residues. CDR3 coding DNA: TGTGCCAGCAACAGGGATTCCAATTATGGCTACACCTTC. This translates into CASNRDSNYGYTF.

This clonotype was observed at least ten times. This chain links TRBV20-1 with TRBJ1-1, with a possible D match to TRBD1 (5 bases). In germline, CDR1 is DFQATT, CDR2 SNEGSKA (reference sequence). V was clipped by 5 bases and J by 1 base, with 14 bases between them. The CDR3 extends over 14 amino acids. CDR3 nucleotides: TGCAGTGCTGGACACGTGCGAGGGAACACTGAAGCTTTCTTT. Protein: CSAGHVRGNTEAFF.

This clonotype was seen a handful of times. The rearrangement uses TRBV7-2 and TRBJ1-2; no clear D gene. The CDR3 is made up of 12 amino acids. Looked up from germline, CDR1 is SGHTA and CDR2 is FQGNSA. Trimming left V 1 base short and J 6 bases short, with 6 bases between. This chain's CDR3 is CASSLEVHGYTF. CDR3 nucleotides: TGTGCCAGCAGCTTAGAGGTTCATGGCTACACCTTC.

This rearrangement joins TRBV7-9 to TRBJ2-7; the match to TRBD2 covers 8 bases. The CDR3 length is 17 residues. V lost 4 bases and J lost 0; bases outside the gene matches: 11. Germline V gene data show CDR1 as SEHNR and CDR2 as FQNEAQ (reference sequence). The CDR3 sequence: CASSYNLGLDSSYEQYF. CDR3 sequence (DNA): TGTGCCAGCAGCTACAACTTGGGACTAGACAGCTCCTACGAGCAGTACTTC.

This clonotype was found many times. The V call is TRBV6-5, the J call TRBJ2-1; a possible D gene is TRBD2 (5 bases). Per germline, CDR1 MNHEY and CDR2 SVGAGI. The CDR3 spans 14 residues. V was pared by 0 bases and J by 3 bases, with 6 bases between. This chain's CDR3 is CASSYSRVYNEQFF. The CDR3 DNA follows: TGTGCCAGCAGTTACTCGAGGGTCTACAATGAGCAGTTCTTC.

This clonotype was recorded at least ten times. The V gene is TRBV24-1, the J gene TRBJ2-1, with 9 nucleotides matching TRBD1. Germline assignment: CDR1 KGHDR and CDR2 SFDVKD. CDR3 length equals 15 residues. V was clipped by 4 bases and J by 4 bases; unmatched bases: 4. CDR3 sequence reads: CATSDRTGAYNEQFF. As DNA, the CDR3 is TGTGCCACCAGTGACCGGACAGGGGCTTACAATGAGCAGTTCTTC.

The chain combines TRBV7-9 with TRBJ2-1, with 8 bases fitting TRBD2. After removal of 1 base from V and 10 bases from J, the junction contained 3 bases not matched to a gene. Germline V gene data show CDR1 as SEHNR and CDR2 as FQNEAQ (reference sequence). The CDR3 length is 13 residues. The CDR3, as DNA: TGTGCCAGCAGCTTAGATGTAGCGGGGGAGCAGTTCTTC. Its protein product is CASSLDVAGEQFF.

V is TRBV9 and J is TRBJ2-7; 13 bases line up with TRBD2. The CDR3 runs 16 residues. Germline V gene data show CDR1 as SGDLS and CDR2 as YYNGEE. Trimming at V came to 4 bases and at J to 7 bases, leaving 11 bases not matched to a gene. The CDR3 sequence is CASSPTGGLAGLEQYF. DNA for the CDR3: TGTGCCAGCAGCCCCACCGGGGGACTAGCGGGACTTGAGCAGTACTTC.

This clonotype was picked up many times. The rearrangement joins TRBV7-9 to TRBJ1-2; D perhaps matches TRBD1 (6 bases). Germline lookup yields CDR1 SEHNR and CDR2 FQNEAQ (reference sequence). The V gene lost 4 bases and the J gene lost 4 bases, with 16 bases spanning the gap. The length of the CDR3 is 15 residues. The CDR3 DNA reads TGTGCCAGCAGCTCCTCCTGGACAGTCCTCTATGGCTACACCTTC. This encodes CASSSSWTVLYGYTF.

V and J are TRBV12-5 and TRBJ2-3, with 12 bases aligning to TRBD2. This CDR3 is 15 amino acids long. After removal of 5 bases from V and 2 bases from J, the junction contained 2 bases not matched to a gene. Germline V gene sequence: CDR1 LGHNT, CDR2 FRNRAP. The DNA for the CDR3 is TGTGCTAGTGGTCTAGCGGGGGGGAACACAGATACGCAGTATTTT. Its translation is CASGLAGGNTDTQYF. Full variable domain (outside the CDR3, taken from reference TRBV12-5 and TRBJ2-3): DARVTQTPRHKVTEMGQEVTMRCQPILGHNTVFWYRQTMMQGLELLAYFRNRAPLDDSGMPKDRFSAEMPDATLATLKIQPSEPRDSAVYFCASGLAGGNTDTQYFGPGTRLTVL.

The sample holds a few counts of this clonotype. The chain joins TRBV29-1 to TRBJ2-1; 11 nucleotides line up with TRBD2. This CDR3 contains 14 residues. J lost 7 bases, V lost 6 bases, and 8 bases had no gene match. Germline CDR1 and CDR2: SQVTM and ANQGSEA. CDR3 residues: CSVVTSGSKNEQFF. The CDR3 nucleotides read TGCAGCGTCGTAACTAGCGGGAGTAAAAATGAGCAGTTCTTC.

This clonotype was counted at least ten times. The chain recombines TRBV12-5 with TRBJ2-2, with D unclear. This CDR3 spans 15 amino acids. Germline values: CDR1 LGHNT, CDR2 FRNRAP. V dropped 7 bases and J dropped 0 bases, with 12 bases sitting between them. DNA of the CDR3: TGTGCTAGTGCCGCGACCACGTCGAACACCGGGGAGCTGTTTTTT. Its protein product is CASAATTSNTGELFF.

A remark on this clonotype: In this CDR3 the conserved last residue, phenylalanine or tryptophan, is missing, so a read error is likely. This chain's CDR3 is CASSLTGGTGELFS. CDR3 nucleotides: TGTGCCAGCAGCTTAACGGGTGGCACCGGGGAGCTGTTTTCT. The chain links TRBV7-3 to TRBJ2-2; D not resolved. Trimming removed 0 bases from V and 4 bases from J, with 6 bases in between. Germline V gene sequence: CDR1 SGHTA, CDR2 FQGTGA. The CDR3 loop spans 14 amino acids.

This clonotype was seen many times. The J gene is TRBJ2-3, the V gene TRBV5-1; 12 positions agree with TRBD2. Trimming at V came to 0 bases and at J to 1 base, leaving 6 bases not matched to a gene. This CDR3 comprises 18 residues. CDR1 is SGHRS, CDR2 YFSETQ, per germline. The CDR3 region has the DNA TGCGCCAGCAGCTTGGCGGGGACTAGCGGGTCGGGCACAGATACGCAGTATTTT. Encoded protein: CASSLAGTSGSGTDTQYF.

This clonotype showed up just a few times. The gene calls are TRBV6-2 or TRBV6-3 and TRBJ2-2, with 12 positions matching TRBD2. The CDR3 runs 19 residues. The V and J ends lost 2 bases and 4 bases, in that order; junction bases with no gene match: 11. The V gene's germline CDR1 is MNHEY and CDR2 SVGEGT. The CDR3 coding sequence is TGTGCCAGCAGTTACACCTGGGTGGGACTAGCGGGCCTCACCGGGGAGCTGTTTTTT. It encodes CASSYTWVGLAGLTGELFF.

There are many counts of this clonotype. The genes are TRBV2 and TRBJ2-1, with D unresolved. The CDR3 is 15 residues long. V lost 6 bases, J lost 2 bases, and 14 bases lay in between. Germline CDR1 SNHLY, CDR2 FYNNEI. The CDR3 region has the DNA TGTGCCAGCAGCCGAAGTCAGACTGCCTACAATGAGCAGTTCTTC. Residues: CASSRSQTAYNEQFF.

In its sample, this clonotype was seen many times. The V call is TRBV3-1, the J call TRBJ2-1; D is undetermined. The CDR3 spans 16 residues. Germline V lookup: CDR1 LGHDT, CDR2 YNNKEL (reference sequence). V shed 4 bases and J shed 4 bases, with 17 bases lying between them. This CDR3 reads CASSRQTTTGYNEQFF. CDR3 DNA sequence: TGTGCCAGCAGCCGTCAGACGACGACCGGATACAATGAGCAGTTCTTC.

This clonotype was seen ten or more times. The rearrangement joins TRBV5-5 to TRBJ2-1, with TRBD2 matching 10 bases. From germline, CDR1 is SGHKS and CDR2 YYEKEE (reference sequence). The CDR3 length is 16 residues. J lost 0 bases, V lost 1 base, and 1 base had no gene match. The CDR3 DNA reads TGTGCCAGCAGCTTGACTAGCGGGAACTCCTACAATGAGCAGTTCTTC. It codes for CASSLTSGNSYNEQFF. Looking up the rest from reference TRBV5-5 and TRBJ2-1 gives the full variable domain: DAGVTQSPTHLIKTRGQQVTLRCSPISGHKSVSWYQQVLGQGPQFIFQYYEKEERGRGNFPDRFSARQFPNYSSELNVNALLLGDSALYLCASSLTSGNSYNEQFFGPGTRLTVL.

This clonotype was detected ten times or more. The chain links TRBV7-9 to TRBJ1-1; D is unclear. CDR3 length: 14 amino acids. Germline CDR1 reads SEHNR; CDR2 reads FQNEAQ (reference sequence). Trimming cost V 0 bases and J 3 bases, with 8 bases left between them. CDR3 amino acids: CASSLARRDTEAFF. CDR3 nucleotide sequence: TGTGCCAGCAGCTTAGCAAGGCGGGACACTGAAGCTTTCTTT.

Many counts were recorded for this clonotype. The chain is built from TRBV27 and TRBJ2-1; 9 nucleotides align to TRBD1. V lost 6 bases and J lost 1; bases outside the gene matches: 4. Per the germline V gene, CDR1 is MNHEY and CDR2 is SMNVEV (reference sequence). The CDR3 runs 15 residues. The CDR3 bases are TGTGCCAGCAGCCGGGACAGGGTTTCCTACAATGAGCAGTTCTTC. Its translation is CASSRDRVSYNEQFF.

A few counts support this clonotype. A much larger clone lies a single base off, so this may be a read error. The gene calls are TRBV5-1 and TRBJ1-2; 7 bases map to TRBD1. V was clipped by 0 bases and J by 7 bases; unmatched bases: 6. From germline, CDR1 is SGHRS and CDR2 YFSETQ. This CDR3 spans 14 amino acids. The CDR3 reads CASSLEQGQSGYTF. CDR3 nucleotides: TGCGCCAGCAGCTTGGAACAGGGGCAGTCTGGCTACACCTTC.

This clonotype was observed at least ten times. This chain joins TRBV6-5 and TRBJ2-5; 9 bases fit TRBD2. With 0 bases clipped from V and 0 bases from J, the junction kept 2 bases outside the gene matches. The germline V gene has CDR1 MNHEY and CDR2 SVGAGI. CDR3 size: 16 residues. CDR3 in DNA: TGTGCCAGCAGTTACTCGGCTAGCGGGAACCAAGAGACCCAGTACTTC. Translation: CASSYSASGNQETQYF.

This clonotype was picked up a small number of times. The V and J genes are TRBV4-3 and TRBJ2-7, with D maybe TRBD2 (5 bases). V was pared by 0 bases and J by 7 bases, with 10 bases between. Germline-derived CDR1 and CDR2 are LGHNA and YSLEER. This CDR3 spans 13 amino acids. For the CDR3, the DNA is TGCGCCAGCAGCCAAGATGAGGGTCTGGAGCAGTACTTC. This codes for CASSQDEGLEQYF.

In this sample, this clonotype turned up many times. The chain couples TRBV20-1 to TRBJ2-3; 11 nucleotides match TRBD1. The J segment lost 6 bases and the V segment lost 7 bases, leaving 9 bases of the junction unmatched. The germline V gene has CDR1 DFQATT and CDR2 SNEGSKA (reference sequence). CDR3 length equals 14 residues. The CDR3 nucleotides are TGCAGTGGTGACGGACAGGGGGCGCTTGATACGCAGTATTTT. Its translation: CSGDGQGALDTQYF.

This clonotype was seen ten or more times. The chain recombines TRBV20-1 with TRBJ2-7, with D possibly matching TRBD2 (5 bases). This CDR3 comprises 12 residues. Looked up from germline, CDR1 is DFQATT and CDR2 is SNEGSKA (reference sequence). V gave up 0 bases and J gave up 3 bases, with 6 bases separating them. The CDR3 nucleotides read TGCAGTGCTAGAGATGGACTCTACGAGCAGTACTTC. It is translated as CSARDGLYEQYF.

There are a few counts of this clonotype. The chain is built from TRBV29-1 and TRBJ2-3, with 8 bases that match TRBD2. The length of the CDR3 is 16 residues. Germline CDR1 and CDR2: SQVTM and ANQGSEA. The V segment lost 3 bases and the J segment 3 bases; nucleotides outside the gene matches: 11. The CDR3 loop is CSVDSQRERGTDTQYF. The CDR3 DNA is TGCAGCGTTGATTCTCAGCGGGAGCGCGGGACAGATACGCAGTATTTT.